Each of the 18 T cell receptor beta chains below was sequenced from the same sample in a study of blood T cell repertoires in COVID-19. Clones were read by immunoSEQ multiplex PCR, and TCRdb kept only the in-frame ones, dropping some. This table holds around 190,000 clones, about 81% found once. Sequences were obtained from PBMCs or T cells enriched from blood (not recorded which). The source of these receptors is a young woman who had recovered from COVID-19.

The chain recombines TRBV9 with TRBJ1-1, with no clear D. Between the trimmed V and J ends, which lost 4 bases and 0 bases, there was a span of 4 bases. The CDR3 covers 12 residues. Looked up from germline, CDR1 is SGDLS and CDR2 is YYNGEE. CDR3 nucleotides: TGTGCCAGCAGCCAGATGAACACTGAAGCTTTCTTT. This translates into CASSQMNTEAFF.

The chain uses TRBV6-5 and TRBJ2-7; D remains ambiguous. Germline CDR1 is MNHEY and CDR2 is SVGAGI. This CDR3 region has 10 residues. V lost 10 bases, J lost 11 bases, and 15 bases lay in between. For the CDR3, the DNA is TGTGCCACTATCCCCTGCTCCAAGTACGTC. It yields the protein CATIPCSKYV.

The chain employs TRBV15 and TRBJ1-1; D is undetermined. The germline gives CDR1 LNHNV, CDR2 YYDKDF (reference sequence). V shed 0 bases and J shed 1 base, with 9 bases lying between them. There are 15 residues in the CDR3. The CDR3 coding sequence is TGTGCCACCAGCAGAGATTCGAGCTGGAACACTGAAGCTTTCTTT. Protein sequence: CATSRDSSWNTEAFF.

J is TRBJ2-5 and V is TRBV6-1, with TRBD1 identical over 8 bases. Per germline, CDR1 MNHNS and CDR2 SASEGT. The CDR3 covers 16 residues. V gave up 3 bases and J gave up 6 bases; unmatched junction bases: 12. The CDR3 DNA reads TGTGCCAGCAGTGATTTACCAGGGGGCGGGCGGAAGACCCAGTACTTC. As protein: CASSDLPGGGRKTQYF.

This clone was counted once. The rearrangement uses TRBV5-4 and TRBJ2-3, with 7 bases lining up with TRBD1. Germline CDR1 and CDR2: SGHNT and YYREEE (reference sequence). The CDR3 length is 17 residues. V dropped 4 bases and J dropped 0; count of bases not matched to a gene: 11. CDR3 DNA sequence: TGTGCCAGCAGCCAGGCTAGGGGGCGTTTCAGCACAGATACGCAGTATTTT. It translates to CASSQARGRFSTDTQYF.

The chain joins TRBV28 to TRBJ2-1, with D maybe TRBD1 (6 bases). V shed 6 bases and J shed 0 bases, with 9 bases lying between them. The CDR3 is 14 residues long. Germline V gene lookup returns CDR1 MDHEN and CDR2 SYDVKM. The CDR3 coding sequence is TGTGCCAGCAGGGGGGACAACTCCTACAATGAGCAGTTCTTC. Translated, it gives CASRGDNSYNEQFF.

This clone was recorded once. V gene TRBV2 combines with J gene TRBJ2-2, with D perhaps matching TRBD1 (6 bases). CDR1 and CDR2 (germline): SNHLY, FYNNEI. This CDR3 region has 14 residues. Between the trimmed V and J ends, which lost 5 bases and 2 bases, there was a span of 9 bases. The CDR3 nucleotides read TGTGCCAGCAGTACAGGGTACAACACCGGGGAGCTGTTTTTT. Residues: CASSTGYNTGELFF.

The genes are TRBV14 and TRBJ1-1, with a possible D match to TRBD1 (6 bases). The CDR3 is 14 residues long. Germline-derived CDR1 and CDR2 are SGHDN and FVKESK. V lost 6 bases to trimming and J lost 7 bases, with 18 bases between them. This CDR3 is CASSKDRTEDEAFF. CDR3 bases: TGTGCCAGCAGTAAAGACAGGACGGAGGATGAAGCTTTCTTT.

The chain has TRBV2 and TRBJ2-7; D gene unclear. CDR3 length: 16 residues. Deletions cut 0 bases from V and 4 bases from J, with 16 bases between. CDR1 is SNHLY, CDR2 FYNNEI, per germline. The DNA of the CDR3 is TGTGCCAGCAGTGAAGCTGAGGTTCCGCATGTATACGAGCAGTACTTC. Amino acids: CASSEAEVPHVYEQYF.

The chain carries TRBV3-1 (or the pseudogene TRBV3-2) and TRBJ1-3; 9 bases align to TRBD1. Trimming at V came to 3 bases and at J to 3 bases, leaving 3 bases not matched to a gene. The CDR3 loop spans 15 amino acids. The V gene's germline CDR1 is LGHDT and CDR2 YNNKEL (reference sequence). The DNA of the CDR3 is TGTGCCAGCAGCCAGGGACAGGGTTATGGAAACACCATATATTTT. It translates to CASSQGQGYGNTIYF.

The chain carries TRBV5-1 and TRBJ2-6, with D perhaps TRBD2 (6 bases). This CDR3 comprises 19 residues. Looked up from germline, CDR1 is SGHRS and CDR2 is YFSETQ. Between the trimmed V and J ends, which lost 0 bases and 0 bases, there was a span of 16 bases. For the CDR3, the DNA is TGCGCCAGCAGCTTGGATTTGGGACTCCTACCCTCTGGGGCCAACGTCCTGACTTTC. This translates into CASSLDLGLLPSGANVLTF.

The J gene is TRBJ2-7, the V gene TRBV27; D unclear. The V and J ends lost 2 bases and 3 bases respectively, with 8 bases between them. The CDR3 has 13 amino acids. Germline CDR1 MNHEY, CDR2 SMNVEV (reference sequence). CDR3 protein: CASSLPPFYEQYF. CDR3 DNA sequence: TGTGCCAGCAGTTTACCCCCCTTCTACGAGCAGTACTTC.

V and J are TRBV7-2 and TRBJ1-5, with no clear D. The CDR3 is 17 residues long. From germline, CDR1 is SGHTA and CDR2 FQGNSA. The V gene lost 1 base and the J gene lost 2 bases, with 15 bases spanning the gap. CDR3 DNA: TGTGCCAGCAGCTTAGGGCGGGGTATGCAAGGCAATCAGCCCCAGCATTTT. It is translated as CASSLGRGMQGNQPQHF.

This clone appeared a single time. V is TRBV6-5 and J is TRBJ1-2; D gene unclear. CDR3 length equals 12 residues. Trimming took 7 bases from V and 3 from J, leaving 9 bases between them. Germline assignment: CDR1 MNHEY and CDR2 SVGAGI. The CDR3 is CASKHEDYGYTF. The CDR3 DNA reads TGTGCCAGCAAGCACGAGGACTATGGCTACACCTTC.

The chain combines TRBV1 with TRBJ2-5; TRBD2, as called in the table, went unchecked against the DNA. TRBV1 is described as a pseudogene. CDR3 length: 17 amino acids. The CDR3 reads CTSSRFWAGEPFETQYF. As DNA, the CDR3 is TGCACCAGCAGCCGTTTTTGGGCGGGGGAACCCTTTGAGACCCAGTACTTC.

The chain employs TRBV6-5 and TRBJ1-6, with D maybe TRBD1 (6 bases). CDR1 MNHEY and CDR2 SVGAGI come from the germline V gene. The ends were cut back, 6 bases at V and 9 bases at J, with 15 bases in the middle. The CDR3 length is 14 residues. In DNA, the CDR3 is TGTGCCAGCAGAGCTACAGGGTCGGTTTCACCCCTCCACTTT. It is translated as CASRATGSVSPLHF.

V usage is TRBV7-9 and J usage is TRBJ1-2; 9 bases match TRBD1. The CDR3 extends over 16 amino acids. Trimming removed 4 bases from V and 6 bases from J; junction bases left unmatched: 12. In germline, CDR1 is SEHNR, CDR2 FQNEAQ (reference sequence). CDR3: CASSSYPGQGRDGYTF. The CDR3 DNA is TGTGCCAGCAGCTCCTACCCTGGACAGGGGAGAGATGGCTACACCTTC.

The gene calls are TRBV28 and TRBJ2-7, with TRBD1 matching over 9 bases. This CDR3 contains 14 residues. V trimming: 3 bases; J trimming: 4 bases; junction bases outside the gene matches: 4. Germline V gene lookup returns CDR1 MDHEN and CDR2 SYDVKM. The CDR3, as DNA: TGTGCCAGCAGTTTTACAGGGGGCGAATACGAGCAGTACGTC. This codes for CASSFTGGEYEQYV.